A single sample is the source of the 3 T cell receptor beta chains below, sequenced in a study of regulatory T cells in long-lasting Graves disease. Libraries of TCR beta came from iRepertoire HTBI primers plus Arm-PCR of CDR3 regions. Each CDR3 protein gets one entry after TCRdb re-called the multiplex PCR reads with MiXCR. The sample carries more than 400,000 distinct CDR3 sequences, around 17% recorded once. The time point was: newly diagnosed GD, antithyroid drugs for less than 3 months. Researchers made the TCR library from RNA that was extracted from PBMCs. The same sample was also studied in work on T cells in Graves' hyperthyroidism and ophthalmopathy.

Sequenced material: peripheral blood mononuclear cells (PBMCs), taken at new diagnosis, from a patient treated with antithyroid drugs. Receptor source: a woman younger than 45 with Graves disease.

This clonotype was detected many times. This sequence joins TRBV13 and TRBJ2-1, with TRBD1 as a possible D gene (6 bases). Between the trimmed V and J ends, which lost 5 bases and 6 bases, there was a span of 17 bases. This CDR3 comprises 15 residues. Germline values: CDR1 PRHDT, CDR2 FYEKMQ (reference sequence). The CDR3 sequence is CASSTAGQMFNEQFF. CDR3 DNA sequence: TGTGCCAGCAGCACTGCCGGACAGATGTTCAATGAGCAGTTCTTC. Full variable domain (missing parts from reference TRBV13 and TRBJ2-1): AAGVIQSPRHLIKEKRETATLKCYPIPRHDTVYWYQQGPGQDPQFLISFYEKMQSDKGSIPDRFSAQQFSDYHSELNMSSLELGDSALYFCASSTAGQMFNEQFFGPGTRLTVL.

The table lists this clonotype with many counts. The CDR3 reads CSAAQQTYEQYF. The CDR3 DNA is TGCAGTGCTGCCCAACAGACCTACGAGCAGTACTTC. J is TRBJ2-7 and V is TRBV20-1; D is unresolved. CDR1 is DFQATT, CDR2 SNEGSKA, per germline (reference sequence). V shed 5 bases and J shed 2 bases, with 10 bases lying between them. There are 12 residues in the CDR3.

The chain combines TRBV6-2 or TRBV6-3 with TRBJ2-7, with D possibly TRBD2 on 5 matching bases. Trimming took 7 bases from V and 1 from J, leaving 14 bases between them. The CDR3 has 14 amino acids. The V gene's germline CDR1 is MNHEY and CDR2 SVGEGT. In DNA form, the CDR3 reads TGTGCCAGCACCCCCCGGGGTTGGTCCTACGAGCAGTACTTC. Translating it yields CASTPRGWSYEQYF.